The rows below give T cell receptor beta chains drawn from one sample of a study of T cells expressing NK-cell markers. TCRdb reworked the 5' RACE reads into one entry per CDR3 protein, no DNA. This sample's clone table lists about 460,000 distinct CDR3 sequences. What was sequenced was blood T cells: a sorted CD56 or NKG2C T cell subset, CD4+ or CD8+ T cells, or bulk PBMC T cells (not recorded which). The receptors originated from a woman in her fifties or sixties in good health. CDR3s include the opening cysteine and the closing phenylalanine or tryptophan.

TRBV7-9	TRBJ2-7	CASSSVEGGYEQYF
TRBV4-2	TRBJ2-7	CASSQESQAGAREQYF
TRBV6-1	TRBJ2-7	CASSSWTSSYEQYF
TRBV30	TRBJ2-6	CAWGAPILSGANVLTF
TRBV12-3/TRBV12-4	TRBJ2-7	CASGIRRFYEQYF
TRBV6-1	TRBJ2-1	CASSSSSGTFSSYNEQFF
TRBV11-2	TRBJ1-3	CASSRLRAGNTIYF
TRBV5-1	TRBJ1-2	CASLSGTGGGYTF
TRBV5-1	TRBJ2-1	CASQAGRDSYNEQFF
TRBV13	TRBJ2-3	CASSLQARFDARPITDTQYF
TRBV2	TRBJ2-1	CASTGLAGVHNEQFF
TRBV7-2	TRBJ2-3	CASSPVNTQYF
TRBV24-1	TRBJ1-1	CATRDENMNTEAFF
TRBV20-1	TRBJ2-7	CSAVYSSSYEQYF
TRBV12-3/TRBV12-4	TRBJ2-1	CASTPGGSNEQFF
TRBV2	TRBJ2-1	CASIRTSGRNEQFF
TRBV5-1	TRBJ2-1	CASSLVALRRNEQFF
TRBV5-6	TRBJ1-1	CASSFWGTESEAFF
TRBV7-2	TRBJ2-1	CASSYTSGVNEQFF
TRBV11-2	TRBJ1-4	CASSAVERKLFF
TRBV6-2/TRBV6-3	TRBJ1-2	CASRGQGLGEDYGYTF
TRBV19	TRBJ2-1	CASSPSPRGTTYNEQFF
TRBV30	TRBJ2-1	CAWRPTVPYNEQFF
TRBV7-9	TRBJ2-5	CASSSGTHQETQYF
TRBV7-6	TRBJ1-2	CASSLTDRGSGYTF
TRBV25-1	TRBJ2-1	CASSTRLAGNNEQFF
TRBV20-1	TRBJ2-5	CSASMADQETQYF
TRBV5-1	TRBJ2-2	CASKTGSSSTGELFF
TRBV7-9	TRBJ2-5	CASSLTSGNQETQYF
TRBV6-5	TRBJ2-5	CASSRTSGRLETQYF
TRBV6-1	TRBJ2-1	CASRPIGTQYNEQFF
TRBV27	TRBJ1-1	CASSLGRGLNTEAFF
TRBV12-3/TRBV12-4	TRBJ1-1	CASTKREMNTEAFF
TRBV2	TRBJ2-1	CASKVVNSNEQFF
TRBV4-1	TRBJ2-3	CASSLAADTDTQYF
TRBV12-3/TRBV12-4	TRBJ1-1	CASSFDRPEEAFF
TRBV5-6	TRBJ2-6	CASSLDPGAGANVLTF
TRBV20-1	TRBJ2-7	CSARDPRPSGSREQYF
TRBV19	TRBJ1-1	CASSMGTGGTEAFF
TRBV7-2	TRBJ2-5	CASSLRGQGEETQYF
TRBV15	TRBJ2-5	CATSRVPDRAKRETQYF
TRBV9	TRBJ2-7	CASSARSGTSGDYEQYF
TRBV24-1	TRBJ2-7	CATSDNGQGGIYEQYF
TRBV30	TRBJ2-1	CAWRSWMSGGSEQFF
TRBV11-2	TRBJ1-4	CASSFPWQGANEKLFF
TRBV7-9	TRBJ1-6	CASRFGQGSSNSPLHF
TRBV25-1	TRBJ2-4	CASSPMREKNIQYF
TRBV5-1	TRBJ2-2	CASSLADRDTGELFF
TRBV15	TRBJ2-7	CATSRALAGVYEQYF
TRBV20-1	TRBJ2-4	CSASLTPGGFIQYF
TRBV6-1	TRBJ1-2	CASRGQGLWYGYTF
TRBV12-3/TRBV12-4	TRBJ2-3	CASRRAGSTDTQYF
TRBV12-3/TRBV12-4	TRBJ1-6	CASSLTGGSPLHF
TRBV24-1	TRBJ1-5	CATSQGMSGVSPQHF
TRBV7-9	TRBJ2-5	CASTLASGLQETQYF
TRBV5-6	TRBJ2-5	CASSSRTSGRARTQYF
TRBV28	TRBJ2-1	CASSFSTGNFDEQFF